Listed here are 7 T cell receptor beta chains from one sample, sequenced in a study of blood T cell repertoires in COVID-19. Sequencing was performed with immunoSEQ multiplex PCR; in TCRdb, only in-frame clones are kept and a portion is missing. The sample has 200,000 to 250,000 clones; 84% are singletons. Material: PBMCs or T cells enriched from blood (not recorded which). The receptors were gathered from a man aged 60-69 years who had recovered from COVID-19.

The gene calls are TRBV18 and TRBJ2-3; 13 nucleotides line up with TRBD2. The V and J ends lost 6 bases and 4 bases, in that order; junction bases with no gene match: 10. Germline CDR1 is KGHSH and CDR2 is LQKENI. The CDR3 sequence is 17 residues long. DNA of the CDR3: TGTGCCAGCTCCGTTATGAGGACTAGCGGGGGCTCAGATACGCAGTATTTT. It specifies CASSVMRTSGGSDTQYF.

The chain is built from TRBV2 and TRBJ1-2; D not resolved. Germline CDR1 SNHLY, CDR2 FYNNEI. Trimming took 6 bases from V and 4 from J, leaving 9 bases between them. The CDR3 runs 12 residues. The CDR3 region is CASSPGAYGYTF. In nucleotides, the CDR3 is TGTGCCAGCAGCCCTGGAGCCTATGGCTACACCTTC.

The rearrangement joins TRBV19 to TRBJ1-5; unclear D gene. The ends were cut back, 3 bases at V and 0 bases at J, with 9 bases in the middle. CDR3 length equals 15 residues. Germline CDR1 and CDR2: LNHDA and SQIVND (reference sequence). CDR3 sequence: CASSIGLHSNQPQHF. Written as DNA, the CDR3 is TGTGCCAGTAGTATTGGGCTTCATAGCAATCAGCCCCAGCATTTT. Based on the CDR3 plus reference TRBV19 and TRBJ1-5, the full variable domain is DGGITQSPKYLFRKEGQNVTLSCEQNLNHDAMYWYRQDPGQGLRLIYYSQIVNDFQKGDIAEGYSVSREKKESFPLTVTSAQKNPTAFYLCASSIGLHSNQPQHFGDGTRLSIL.

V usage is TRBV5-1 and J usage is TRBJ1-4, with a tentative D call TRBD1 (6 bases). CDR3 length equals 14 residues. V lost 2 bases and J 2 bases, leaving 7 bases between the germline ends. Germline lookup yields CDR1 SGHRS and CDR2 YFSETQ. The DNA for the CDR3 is TGCGCCAGCAGCTTCCAGGGGACTAATGAAAAACTGTTTTTT. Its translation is CASSFQGTNEKLFF.

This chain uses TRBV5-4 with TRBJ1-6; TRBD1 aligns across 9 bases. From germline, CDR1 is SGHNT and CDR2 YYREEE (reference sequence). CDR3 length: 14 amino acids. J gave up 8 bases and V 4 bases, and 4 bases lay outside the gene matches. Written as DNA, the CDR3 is TGTGCCAGCAGCCTGGACAGGGGTGATTCACCCCTCCACTTT. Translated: CASSLDRGDSPLHF.

The CDR3 here is CASSLGSGQETQYF. The CDR3 DNA follows: TGTGCCAGCAGCTTAGGTTCAGGCCAAGAGACCCAGTACTTC. This chain connects TRBV7-9 to TRBJ2-5, with D uncertain. This CDR3 region has 14 residues. Germline V gene data show CDR1 as SEHNR and CDR2 as FQNEAQ (reference sequence). V was shortened by 1 base and J by 1 base, with 7 bases between the two germline ends.

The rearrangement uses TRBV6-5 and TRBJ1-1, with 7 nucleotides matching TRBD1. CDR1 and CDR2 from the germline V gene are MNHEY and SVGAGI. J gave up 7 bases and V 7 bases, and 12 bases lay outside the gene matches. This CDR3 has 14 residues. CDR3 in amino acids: CASTKTRGAREAFF. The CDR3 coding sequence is TGTGCCAGCACCAAAACCAGGGGGGCCCGTGAAGCTTTCTTT.